Shown below are 10 T cell receptor beta chains from a single sample sequenced in a study of lymphopenia after photon versus proton radiotherapy. Some clones are missing from TCRdb's copy, which holds only in-frame ones; the method was immunoSEQ multiplex PCR. The top ten hold over 10% of the sample, which has 50,000 to 70,000 clones, roughly 87% seen once. Sequenced here: peripheral blood, sampled from a patient treated with proton-based radiotherapy. The source is an elderly man with esophageal cancer.

The rearrangement uses TRBV4-3 and TRBJ2-1; no clear D. V gave up 1 base and J gave up 8 bases, with 9 bases separating them. The length of the CDR3 is 13 residues. The germline CDR1 and CDR2 sequences are LGHNA and YSLEER. The CDR3 DNA follows: TGCGCCAGCAGCCAAGGAGGCCCCTATGAGCAGTTCTTC. Translating it yields CASSQGGPYEQFF.

The rearrangement joins TRBV23-1 to TRBJ1-1; unclear D gene. TRBV23-1 is assigned to the ORF class and has an uncertain function. This CDR3 has 13 amino acids. Trimming pared 0 bases from V and 10 bases from J, leaving 12 bases between. The CDR3 here is CASSQSGRSRAFF. In DNA, the CDR3 is TGCGCCAGCAGTCAATCTGGGCGGTCCCGAGCTTTCTTT.

This chain connects TRBV7-9 to TRBJ2-1; 11 bases match TRBD1. This CDR3 comprises 16 residues. V shed 5 bases and J 8 bases; nucleotides not matched to a gene: 11. The germline V gene has CDR1 SEHNR and CDR2 FQNEAQ (reference sequence). The CDR3 DNA sequence: TGTGCCAGCAGCCCTCTTCTGGGACAGGGGGAGGATGAGCAGTTCTTC. Its translation: CASSPLLGQGEDEQFF. The whole variable domain, remainder taken from reference TRBV7-9 and TRBJ2-1, is DTGVSQNPRHKITKRGQNVTFRCDPISEHNRLYWYRQTLGQGPEFLTYFQNEAQLEKSRLLSDRFSAERPKGSFSTLEIQRTEQGDSAMYLCASSPLLGQGEDEQFFGPGTRLTVL.

This clone was seen a single time. The rearrangement joins TRBV4-2 to TRBJ1-5; 7 nucleotides line up with TRBD1. Per the germline V gene, CDR1 is LGHNA and CDR2 is YNFKEQ. The J segment lost 2 bases and the V segment lost 1 base, leaving 2 bases of the junction unmatched. The CDR3 has 15 residues. CDR3 nucleotides: TGTGCCAGCAGCCAAGGACAGGGTGGCAATCAGCCCCAGCATTTT. As protein: CASSQGQGGNQPQHF.

This clone was seen once. The rearrangement uses TRBV30 and TRBJ1-6; maybe TRBD1 (5 bases). The CDR3 runs 15 residues. Trimming pared 5 bases from V and 4 bases from J, leaving 15 bases between. Germline V gene sequence: CDR1 GTSNPN, CDR2 SVGIG (reference sequence). DNA for the CDR3: TGTGCCTGGTCCGGGGGGATTCGATATAATTCACCCCTCCACTTT. It is translated as CAWSGGIRYNSPLHF.

The chain's CDR3 is CASSATPGTGVLESTIYF. In nucleotides, the CDR3 is TGTGCCAGCAGCGCGACCCCAGGGACAGGGGTGTTGGAAAGCACCATATATTTT. V is TRBV9 and J is TRBJ1-3, with TRBD1 identical over 10 bases. The CDR3 totals 18 residues. CDR1 SGDLS and CDR2 YYNGEE come from the germline V gene. J lost 9 bases, V lost 3 bases, and 18 bases had no gene match.

The chain joins TRBV14 to TRBJ2-7, with TRBD1 matching over 8 bases. The CDR3 is made up of 14 amino acids. Losses at the gene ends were 1 base for V and 3 bases for J; bases not matched to a gene: 2. CDR1 SGHDN and CDR2 FVKESK come from the germline V gene. CDR3 amino acids: CASSQGDRGYEQYF. The CDR3 bases are TGTGCCAGCAGCCAAGGTGACAGGGGCTACGAGCAGTACTTC. The variable domain in full, with the rest retrieved from reference TRBV14 and TRBJ2-7, is EAGVTQFPSHSVIEKGQTVTLRCDPISGHDNLYWYRRVMGKEIKFLLHFVKESKQDESGMPNNRFLAERTGGTYSTLKVQPAELEDSGVYFCASSQGDRGYEQYFGPGTRLTVT.

The CDR3 region has the DNA TGTGCCAGCGGCAGGGGGGCCGGATATAATTCACCCCTCCACTTT. This gives the protein CASGRGAGYNSPLHF. The chain couples TRBV5-5 to TRBJ1-6; 7 bases are shared with TRBD1. Germline V gives CDR1 SGHKS, CDR2 YYEKEE (reference sequence). The trim removed 7 bases at V and 4 bases at J, leaving 8 bases unmatched. The CDR3 extends over 15 amino acids.

The table lists this clone with a count of one. This chain connects TRBV5-4 to TRBJ1-4, with D possibly matching TRBD1 (6 bases). The V gene's germline CDR1 is SGHNT and CDR2 YYREEE (reference sequence). The CDR3 has 15 amino acids. Trimming stripped 0 bases from V and 0 bases from J, with 6 bases between. CDR3 in DNA: TGTGCCAGCAGCTTGGAGGGGGCAACTAATGAAAAACTGTTTTTT. This translates into CASSLEGATNEKLFF.

This clone was observed once. The chain couples TRBV4-1 to TRBJ2-7; 8 bases agree with TRBD1. The CDR3 spans 17 residues. Germline trimming cut 3 bases from V and 3 bases from J; bases unmatched to any gene: 13. Looked up from germline, CDR1 is MGHRA and CDR2 is YSYEKL. Written as DNA, the CDR3 is TGCGCCAGCAGCCATTCGGGCGGGACAGGACCCTTCTACGAGCAGTACTTC. This encodes CASSHSGGTGPFYEQYF.